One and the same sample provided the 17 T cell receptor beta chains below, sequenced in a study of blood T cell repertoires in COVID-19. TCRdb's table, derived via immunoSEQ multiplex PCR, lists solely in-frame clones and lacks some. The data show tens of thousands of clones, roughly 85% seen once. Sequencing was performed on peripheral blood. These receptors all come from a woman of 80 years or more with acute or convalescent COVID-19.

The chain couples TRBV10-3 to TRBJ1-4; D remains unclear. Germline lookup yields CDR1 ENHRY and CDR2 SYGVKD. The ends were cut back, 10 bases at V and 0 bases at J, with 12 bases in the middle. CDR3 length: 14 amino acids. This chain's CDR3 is CATGMGATNEKLFF. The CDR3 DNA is TGTGCCACCGGCATGGGAGCAACTAATGAAAAACTGTTTTTT.

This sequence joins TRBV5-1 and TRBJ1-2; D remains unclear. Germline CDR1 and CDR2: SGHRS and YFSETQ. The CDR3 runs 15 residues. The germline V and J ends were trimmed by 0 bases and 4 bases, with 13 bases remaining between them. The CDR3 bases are TGCGCCAGCAGCTTGGGAGGTAGCCAGTCCTATGGCTACACCTTC. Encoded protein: CASSLGGSQSYGYTF.

CDR3 region: CASSRGRLNYEQYF. The CDR3 coding sequence is TGCGCCAGCAGTCGGGGCAGGCTGAACTACGAGCAGTACTTC. The gene calls are TRBV23-1 and TRBJ2-7, with a possible D match to TRBD1 (5 bases). TRBV23-1 is an open reading frame, and its role is uncertain. The germline V and J ends were trimmed by 4 bases and 3 bases, with 13 bases remaining between them. CDR3 length: 14 amino acids.

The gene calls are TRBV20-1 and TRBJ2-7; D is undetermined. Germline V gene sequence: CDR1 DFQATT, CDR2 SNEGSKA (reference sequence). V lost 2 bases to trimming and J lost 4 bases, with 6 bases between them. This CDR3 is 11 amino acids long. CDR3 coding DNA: TGCAGTGCTAGACGTTCTTACGAGCAGTACTTC. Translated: CSARRSYEQYF.

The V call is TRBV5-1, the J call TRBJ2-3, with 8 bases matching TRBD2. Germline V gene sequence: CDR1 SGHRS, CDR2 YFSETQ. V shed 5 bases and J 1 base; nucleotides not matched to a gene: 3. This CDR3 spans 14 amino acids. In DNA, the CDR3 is TGCGCCAGCAGTTCTAGCGGGCGCACAGATACGCAGTATTTT. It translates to CASSSSGRTDTQYF.

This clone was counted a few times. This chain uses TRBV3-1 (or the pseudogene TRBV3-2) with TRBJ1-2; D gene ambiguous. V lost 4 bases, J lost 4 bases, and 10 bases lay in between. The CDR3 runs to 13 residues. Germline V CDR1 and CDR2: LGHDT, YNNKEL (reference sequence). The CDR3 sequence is CASSLGMLYGYTF. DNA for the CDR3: TGTGCCAGCAGCCTCGGGATGCTCTATGGCTACACCTTC.

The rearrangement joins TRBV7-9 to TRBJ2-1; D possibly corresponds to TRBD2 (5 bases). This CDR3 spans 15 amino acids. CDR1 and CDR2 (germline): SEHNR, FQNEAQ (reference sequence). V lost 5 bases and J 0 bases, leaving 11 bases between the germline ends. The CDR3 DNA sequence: TGTGCCAGCAGCCGGAGCGCGGGCTCCTACAATGAGCAGTTCTTC. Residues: CASSRSAGSYNEQFF.

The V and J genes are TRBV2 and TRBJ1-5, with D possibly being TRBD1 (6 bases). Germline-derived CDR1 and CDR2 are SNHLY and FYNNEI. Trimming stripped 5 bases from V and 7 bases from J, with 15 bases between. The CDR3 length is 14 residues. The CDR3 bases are TGTGCCAGCAGTCAATTACAGGGTACCCAGCCCCAGCATTTT. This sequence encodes CASSQLQGTQPQHF.

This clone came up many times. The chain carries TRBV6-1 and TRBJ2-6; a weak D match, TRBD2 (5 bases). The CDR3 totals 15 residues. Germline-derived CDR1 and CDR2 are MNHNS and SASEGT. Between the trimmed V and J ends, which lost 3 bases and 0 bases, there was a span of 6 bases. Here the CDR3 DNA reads TGTGCCAGCAGTGAGGAGGCCTCTGGGGCCAACGTCCTGACTTTC. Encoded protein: CASSEEASGANVLTF.

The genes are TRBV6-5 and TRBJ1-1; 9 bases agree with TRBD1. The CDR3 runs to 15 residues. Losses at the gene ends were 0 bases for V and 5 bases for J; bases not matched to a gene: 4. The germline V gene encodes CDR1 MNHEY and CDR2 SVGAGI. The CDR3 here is CASSYSGTGWTEAFF. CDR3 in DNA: TGTGCCAGCAGTTACTCCGGGACAGGGTGGACTGAAGCTTTCTTT.

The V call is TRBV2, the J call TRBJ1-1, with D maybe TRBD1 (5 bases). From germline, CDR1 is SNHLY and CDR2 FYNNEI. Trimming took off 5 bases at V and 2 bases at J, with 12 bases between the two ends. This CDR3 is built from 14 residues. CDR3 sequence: CASSSAGINTEAFF. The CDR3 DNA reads TGTGCCAGCAGTTCCGCAGGGATCAACACTGAAGCTTTCTTT.

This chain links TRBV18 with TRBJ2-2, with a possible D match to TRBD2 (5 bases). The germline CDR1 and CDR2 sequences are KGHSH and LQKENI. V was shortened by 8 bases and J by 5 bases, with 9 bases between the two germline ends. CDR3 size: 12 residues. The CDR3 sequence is CASAPGTGELFF. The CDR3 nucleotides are TGTGCCAGCGCCCCGGGGACCGGGGAGCTGTTTTTT.

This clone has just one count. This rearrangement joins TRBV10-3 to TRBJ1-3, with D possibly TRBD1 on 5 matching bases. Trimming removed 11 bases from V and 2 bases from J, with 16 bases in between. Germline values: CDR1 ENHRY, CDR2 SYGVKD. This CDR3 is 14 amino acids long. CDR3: CASTEGLAGNTIYF. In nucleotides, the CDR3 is TGTGCCTCCACGGAGGGGCTGGCTGGAAACACCATATATTTT.

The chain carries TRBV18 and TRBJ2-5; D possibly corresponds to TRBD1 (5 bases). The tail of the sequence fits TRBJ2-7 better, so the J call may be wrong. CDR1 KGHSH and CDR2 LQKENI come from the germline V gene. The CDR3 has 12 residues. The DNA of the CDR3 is TGTGCCAGCTCACCAGCAGGGTACGAGCAGTACTTC. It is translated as CASSPAGYEQYF.

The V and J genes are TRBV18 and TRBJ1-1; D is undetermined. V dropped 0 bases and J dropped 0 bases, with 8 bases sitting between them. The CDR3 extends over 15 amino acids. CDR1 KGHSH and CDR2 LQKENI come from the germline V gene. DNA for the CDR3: TGTGCCAGCTCACCACCCAACAGCATGAACACTGAAGCTTTCTTT. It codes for CASSPPNSMNTEAFF. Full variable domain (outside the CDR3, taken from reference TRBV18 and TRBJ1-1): NAGVMQNPRHLVRRRGQEARLRCSPMKGHSHVYWYRQLPEEGLKFMVYLQKENIIDESGMPKERFSAEFPKEGPSILRIQQVVRGDSAAYFCASSPPNSMNTEAFFGQGTRLTVV.

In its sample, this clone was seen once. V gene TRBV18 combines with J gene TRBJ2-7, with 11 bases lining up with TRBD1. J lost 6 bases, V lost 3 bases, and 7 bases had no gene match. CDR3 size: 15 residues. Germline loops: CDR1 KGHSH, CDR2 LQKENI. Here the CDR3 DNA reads TGTGCCAGCTCACCTGGGACAGGGGGTACTCGCGAGCAGTACTTC. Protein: CASSPGTGGTREQYF.

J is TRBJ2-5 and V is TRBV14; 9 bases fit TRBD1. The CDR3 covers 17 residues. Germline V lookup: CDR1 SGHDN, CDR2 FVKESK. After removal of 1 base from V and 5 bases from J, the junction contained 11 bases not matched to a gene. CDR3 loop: CASSQGGNRGQWETQYF. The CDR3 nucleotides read TGTGCCAGCAGCCAAGGAGGGAACAGGGGGCAATGGGAGACCCAGTACTTC.